The rows below give T cell receptor beta chains drawn from one sample of a study of glioma-infiltrating T cells. Each CDR3 protein is one row after TCRdb ran MiXCR on the multiplex PCR reads. The table shows more than 95,000 distinct CDR3 sequences, with 23% occurring only once. Sequenced: glioma tissue, nonneoplastic brain tissue, or PBMCs (not recorded which). The receptor set was obtained from a human donor with low-grade glioma or glioblastoma, undergoing nonglioma brain surgery, or in good health (not recorded which). The CDR3 runs from the conserved cysteine through the conserved F or W. A D gene is named only where the DNA matches it firmly. Clone size is stated in some rows and not others, as once, few, many or a class when expanded.

DNA	CDR3	size	V	J	D
TGTGCCAGCAGTTTGTTGCAGGACTCCCCCCTAGAGCAGTACTTC	CASSLLQDSPLEQYF	many	TRBV27	TRBJ2-7	.
TGCGCCAGCAGTGATTCACTAGCGCGGTCCTACGAGCAGTACTTC	CASSDSLARSYEQYF	.	TRBV10-2	TRBJ2-7	TRBD2
TGCAGTGCTACAGGGTTTACCGATGAGCAGTTCTTC	CSATGFTDEQFF	many	TRBV20-1	TRBJ2-1	.
TGTGCCAGCAGTTACCGGATAGCGGGAGAATTTACAGATACGCAGTATTTT	CASSYRIAGEFTDTQYF	many	TRBV6-2/TRBV6-3	TRBJ2-3	TRBD2
TGTGCCAGCAGCTTACAGGTGACTAGCGGGAGCACAGATACGCAGTATTTT	CASSLQVTSGSTDTQYF	many	TRBV7-2	TRBJ2-3	TRBD2
TGTGCCAGCAGTTACGGGGACGGAGCCTCTGGAAACACCATATATTTT	CASSYGDGASGNTIYF	many	TRBV6-2/TRBV6-3	TRBJ1-3	.
TGCGCCAGCACCCGCTTTCGGGGGAGAACCCTCAATGAGCAGTTCTTC	CASTRFRGRTLNEQFF	many	TRBV10-2	TRBJ2-1	.
TGTGCCAGTAGTATGACCAGGACAGATACGCAGTATTTT	CASSMTRTDTQYF	many	TRBV19	TRBJ2-3	.
TGCAGTGCTAGAACAGGGATTGCTGGAAACACCATATATTTT	CSARTGIAGNTIYF	many	TRBV20-1	TRBJ1-3	.
TGTGCCACCAGCAGAGATCGGGGACAGGGGAGTGAAAAACTGTTTTTT	CATSRDRGQGSEKLFF	many	TRBV15	TRBJ1-4	TRBD1